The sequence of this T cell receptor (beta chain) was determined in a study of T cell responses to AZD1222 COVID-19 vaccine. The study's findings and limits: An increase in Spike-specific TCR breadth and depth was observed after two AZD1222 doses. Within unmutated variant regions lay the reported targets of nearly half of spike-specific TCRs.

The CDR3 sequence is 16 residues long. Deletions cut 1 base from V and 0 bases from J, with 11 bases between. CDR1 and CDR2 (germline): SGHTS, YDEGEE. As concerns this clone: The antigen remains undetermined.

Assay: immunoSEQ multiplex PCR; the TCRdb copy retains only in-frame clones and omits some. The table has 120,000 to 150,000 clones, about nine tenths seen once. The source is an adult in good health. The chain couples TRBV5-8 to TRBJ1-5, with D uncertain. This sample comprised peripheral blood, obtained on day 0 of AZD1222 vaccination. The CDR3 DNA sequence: TGTGCCAGCAGCTTGATCAGAATAAATAGCAATCAGCCCCAGCATTTT. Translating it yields CASSLIRINSNQPQHF. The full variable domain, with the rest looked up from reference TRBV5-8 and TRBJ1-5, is EAGVTQSPTHLIKTRGQQATLRCSPISGHTSVYWYQQALGLGLQFLLWYDEGEERNRGNFPPRFSGRQFPNYSSELNVNALELEDSALYLCASSLIRINSNQPQHFGDGTRLSIL.